Included here is one T cell receptor (beta chain) sequence, with context. This clone was seen only once. The specificity of this receptor is unknown. Base qualities are not provided; no much larger clone lies one nucleotide away. This entry belongs to a study of blood T cell repertoires in COVID-19 (dated by TCRdb to 2020 to 2022). As for the study more broadly: Samples covering the acute and convalescent phases of COVID-19 were provided by collaborators in the United States, Italy and Spain. The repertoires were made available in a free public database intended to serve as a resource for research on the immune response to SARS-CoV-2. The samples were drawn from the first 160 participants of the ongoing ImmuneRACE study and from 950 to 1,500 subjects provided by 6 global collaborators. The material from the prospective study consisted of cDNA or gDNA derived from T cells, B-cell-depleted T cells, or PBMCs. Where available, HLA class I and class II types were obtained from metadata supplied by the sample provider rather than from assay-based typing. Deeply sampled blood TCRbeta repertoires from subjects exposed to, actively infected with, or recovered from COVID-19 were included in the dataset. A de-identified subject ID, COVID-19 status, age in years and sex were almost always included in the sample metadata.

TCRbeta CDR3 regions were amplified from genomic DNA by means of the immunoSEQ Assay, a bias-controlled multiplex PCR. The original methods were these. The number of nucleated cells in each sample was estimated by amplification of reference gene primers within the assay. To quantify the absolute abundance of each unique TCRbeta CDR3 rearrangement, sequence reads were collapsed and filtered. Productive Simpson clonality was computed per sample as the square root of Simpson's diversity index over productive rearrangements. TCRdb provides this immuneACCESS table in a form limited to in-frame rearrangements. Some clones are lacking; in checked studies, under half of them reflect an unresolved V gene, and why the rest are absent is not known. V, J and clone size derive from that table, while D and trimming were established from the DNA sequence. The sample table shows approximately 300,000 clones, and roughly 88% are seen once. The ten largest account for roughly 4% of the sample.

Including the terminal cysteine and phenylalanine, the CDR3 comprises 13 residues. The CDR3 DNA has 39 bases and is translated from base 1. Reading the germline V gene (reference sequence) gives CDR1 SGHKS and CDR2 YYEKEE. Ends trimmed: V by 3 bases, J by 3 bases; bases unmatched to a gene: 2. In the prospective study, participants were about 18 to 95 years old, resided in about two dozen geographic areas of the United States, and were enrolled through a virtual design. To assign participants to cohorts, the prospective study relied on clinical history that participants themselves reported in a screening survey and a study questionnaire. Recovered participants in ImmuneRACE Cohort 3 were defined by two consecutive negative NP/OP PCR tests, clearance by a healthcare professional, or resolution of symptoms. In the prospective study, mobile phlebotomists collected whole blood, serum and a nasopharyngeal or oropharyngeal swab from each participant. Over a roughly 2-month period, participants in the prospective study had the option of providing additional blood draws and questionnaires. Before DNA extraction, prospective study blood samples were shipped either frozen or at room temperature.

Results the study describes overall, beyond this receptor: The amount of clinical and demographic metadata varied by source and participant and was provided uncurated.

Sequencing was performed on PBMCs or T cells enriched from blood (not recorded which). This sequence uses TRBV5-5 and TRBJ1-1; TRBD1 aligns with 7 central bases. This clonotype was obtained from a woman in her twenties or thirties who had recovered from COVID-19. The CDR3 sequence is CASSYTGDTEAFF. The nucleotide sequence is given as TGTGCCAGCAGCTATACAGGGGACACTGAAGCTTTCTTT.